What follows describes a single TCR beta chain. The entry originates in a study of PD-1 blockade in classical Hodgkin lymphoma. Sequenced by immunoSEQ multiplex PCR; TCRdb stores in-frame clones only, minus some. The sample yields 15,000 to 20,000 clones, over 80% seen once. Time point: cycle 4 day 1 (C4D1), after about 6 weeks of nivolumab. Following autologous stem cell transplantation, relapse occurred in every patient, and exposure to brentuximab vedotin varied. Thawed PBMCs were the source of CD4+ T cells, purified by magnetic negative selection. Trimming stripped 4 bases from V and 2 bases from J, with 13 bases between. CDR3 size: 15 residues. The V gene's germline CDR1 is MNHEY and CDR2 SVGAGI.

The V gene is TRBV6-5, the J gene TRBJ2-3; D may be TRBD2 (5 bases). The receptor's source is a human donor with classical Hodgkin lymphoma. The sample here was CD4+ T cells from blood, taken before the fourth cycle of nivolumab. The CDR3 here is CASSWGADSTDTQYF. The CDR3 DNA reads TGTGCCAGCAGTTGGGGAGCGGACTCCACAGATACGCAGTATTTT.